These 20 T cell receptor beta chains were all obtained from the same sample, sequenced in a study of T cells in Graves' hyperthyroidism and ophthalmopathy. RNA transcripts yielded amplified TCR beta CDR3 regions. The TCR CDR3 was amplified in a first-round RT-PCR using the HTBI primer set. TCRdb recomputed calls from the multiplex PCR reads with MiXCR, one row per CDR3 protein. Here the sample spans roughly 180,000 distinct CDR3 sequences, 9.4% being singletons. The sequenced sample was blood. The source of these receptors is a young woman with Graves' hyperthyroidism that later progressed to Graves' ophthalmopathy.

This clonotype was counted a few times. Relative to the germline gene, one junction end is altered; a read error may explain this. The chain employs TRBV2 and TRBJ2-2; D is tentatively TRBD1 or TRBD2 (5 bases each). CDR3 length equals 16 residues. Germline V gene data show CDR1 as SNHLY and CDR2 as FYNNEI. Here the CDR3 reads CASSERSSWTSGEPFF. The CDR3 region has the DNA TGTGCCAGCAGTGAAAGGTCCTCTTGGACATCCGGGGAGCCGTTTTTT.

There are a few counts of this clonotype. The chain recombines TRBV4-1 with TRBJ2-3, with TRBD2 matching 10 bases. The J segment lost 1 base and the V segment lost 2 bases, leaving 3 bases of the junction unmatched. CDR1 is MGHRA, CDR2 YSYEKL, per germline. CDR3 length: 16 residues. The CDR3 nucleotides are TGCGCCAGCAGCCAACTAGCGGGGGTGGGCACAGATACGCAGTATTTT. Its translation: CASSQLAGVGTDTQYF.

This clonotype turned up a few times. The genes are TRBV5-1 and TRBJ2-5; 7 bases map to TRBD1. The CDR3 loop spans 15 amino acids. V lost 1 base, J lost 5 bases, and 8 bases stayed unmatched. CDR1 SGHRS and CDR2 YFSETQ come from the germline V gene. The CDR3 protein is CASSLNRPGGETQYF. DNA for the CDR3: TGCGCCAGCAGCTTGAATCGGCCAGGGGGTGAGACCCAGTACTTC.

In its sample, this clonotype was seen many times. This chain uses TRBV12-3 or TRBV12-4 with TRBJ2-1, with 10 nucleotides matching TRBD2. The CDR3 is 15 amino acids. Trimming removed 3 bases from V and 6 bases from J; junction bases left unmatched: 5. CDR3 nucleotides: TGTGCCAGCAGTTTCCTCTCTAGCGGGAGCAATGAGCAGTTCTTC. It codes for CASSFLSSGSNEQFF.

This clonotype was found many times. The chain has TRBV7-3 and TRBJ2-1, with TRBD2 as a possible D gene (7 bases). There are 19 residues in the CDR3. CDR1 is SGHTA, CDR2 FQGTGA, per germline. V was trimmed by 0 bases and J by 2 bases, leaving 20 bases between them. The CDR3 coding sequence is TGTGCCAGCAGCTTAACGGCAGGGTTGGGGAGGGGGGCCTACAATGAGCAGTTCTTC. This encodes CASSLTAGLGRGAYNEQFF. Together with reference TRBV7-3 and TRBJ2-1, the CDR3 gives the full variable domain: GAGVSQTPSNKVTEKGKYVELRCDPISGHTALYWYRQSLGQGPEFLIYFQGTGAADDSGLPNDRFFAVRPEGSVSTLKIQRTERGDSAVYLCASSLTAGLGRGAYNEQFFGPGTRLTVL.

This clonotype was picked up many times. This chain uses TRBV11-2 with TRBJ1-4; D perhaps matches TRBD1 (6 bases). Germline assignment: CDR1 SGHAT and CDR2 FQNNGV. Trimming stripped 3 bases from V and 8 bases from J, with 16 bases between. CDR3 size: 15 residues. CDR3 residues: CASSFGTGIGEKLFF. In DNA form, the CDR3 reads TGTGCCAGCAGCTTTGGAACAGGGATTGGAGAAAAACTGTTTTTT.

This clonotype was observed at least ten times. The chain is built from TRBV2 and TRBJ2-1, with 13 bases matching TRBD2. This CDR3 region has 16 residues. V shed 8 bases and J 5 bases; nucleotides not matched to a gene: 9. CDR1 is SNHLY, CDR2 FYNNEI, per germline. The CDR3 region has the DNA TGTGCCAGCGGAGGGAGTACTAGCGGGAGGGACAATGAGCAGTTCTTC. This translates into CASGGSTSGRDNEQFF.

This clonotype has only a few counts. A much larger clone lies one base from this, so it may be a read error. The J gene is TRBJ1-2, the V gene TRBV28; 9 nucleotides match TRBD1. Germline V gene sequence: CDR1 MDHEN, CDR2 SYDVKM. The CDR3 is 14 residues long. CDR3 sequence reads: CACRTGATIYGYTF. CDR3 nucleotide sequence: TGTGCCTGCAGGACAGGGGCTACGATCTATGGCTACACCTTC.

In its sample, this clonotype was seen many times. The chain has TRBV2 and TRBJ1-5, with TRBD1 as a possible D gene (5 bases). This CDR3 contains 15 residues. Germline V gene lookup returns CDR1 SNHLY and CDR2 FYNNEI. V gave up 7 bases and J gave up 0 bases, with 13 bases separating them. The CDR3 loop is CASKGQGGSNQPQHF. The CDR3 nucleotides read TGTGCCAGCAAGGGTCAGGGTGGTAGCAATCAGCCCCAGCATTTT.

This sequence joins TRBV20-1 and TRBJ2-2; D may correspond to TRBD1 or TRBD2 (5 bases each). The CDR3 sequence is 17 residues long. Germline V gives CDR1 DFQATT, CDR2 SNEGSKA (reference sequence). V lost 0 bases to trimming and J lost 5 bases, with 19 bases between them. As DNA, the CDR3 is TGCAGTGCTAGAGATCATAGGGCAGGGACGTGGACCGGGGAGCTGTTTTTT. The encoded protein is CSARDHRAGTWTGELFF.

A few counts support this clonotype. Its ends do not fully match the called genes, so a read error is possible. The V gene is TRBV7-8, the J gene TRBJ1-2; D gene ambiguous. Germline lookup yields CDR1 SGHVS and CDR2 FQNEAQ. The CDR3 has 14 amino acids. The CDR3 is CASSLLGGDYDYTF. In nucleotides, the CDR3 is TGTGCCAGCAGCTTGTTGGGAGGAGACTATGACTACACCTTC. Based on the CDR3 plus reference TRBV7-8 and TRBJ1-2, the full variable domain is GAGVSQSPRYKVAKRGQDVALRCDPISGHVSLFWYQQALGQGPEFLTYFQNEAQLDKSGLPSDRFFAERPEGSVSTLKIQRTQQEDSAVYLCASSLLGGDYDYTFGSGTRLTVV.

The chain carries TRBV4-1 and TRBJ1-4; TRBD1 is a possible D gene (6 bases). The V and J ends lost 1 base and 8 bases respectively, with 11 bases between them. This CDR3 spans 14 amino acids. Germline CDR1 reads MGHRA; CDR2 reads YSYEKL. The CDR3: CASSQVRTDEKLFF. The CDR3 DNA follows: TGCGCCAGCAGCCAAGTTAGGACAGACGAAAAACTGTTTTTT.

V usage is TRBV4-2 and J usage is TRBJ2-1; 10 bases match TRBD2. Trimming at V came to 6 bases and at J to 7 bases, leaving 6 bases not matched to a gene. The V gene's germline CDR1 is LGHNA and CDR2 YNFKEQ. The CDR3 runs to 14 residues. CDR3 sequence reads: CASRSSGGRNEQFF. The CDR3 DNA is TGTGCCAGCAGATCTAGCGGGGGCCGGAATGAGCAGTTCTTC.

This clonotype was counted many times. The J gene is TRBJ1-1, the V gene TRBV19; TRBD1 matches 11 bases. This CDR3 has 16 amino acids. J lost 0 bases, V lost 5 bases, and 5 bases had no gene match. From germline, CDR1 is LNHDA and CDR2 SQIVND (reference sequence). For the CDR3, the DNA is TGTGCCAGTAGTGCCCCGGGACAGGGGGTGAACACTGAAGCTTTCTTT. Protein: CASSAPGQGVNTEAFF.

Ten or more counts support this clonotype. This chain links TRBV2 with TRBJ1-3; 9 nucleotides line up with TRBD1. V was pared by 5 bases and J by 2 bases, with 13 bases of the junction left unmatched. The CDR3 covers 18 residues. Per the germline V gene, CDR1 is SNHLY and CDR2 is FYNNEI. CDR3 DNA sequence: TGTGCCAGCAGTCGTCCTCGATACTGGGACAGGGCTGGAAACACCATATATTTT. Residues: CASSRPRYWDRAGNTIYF.

In this sample, this clonotype turned up a few times. The rearrangement joins TRBV6-2 or TRBV6-3 to TRBJ2-6, with D tentatively TRBD1 (6 bases). Germline V gives CDR1 MNHEY, CDR2 SVGEGT. The length of the CDR3 is 15 residues. Trimming removed 4 bases at V and 3 bases at J, with 10 bases between. DNA of the CDR3: TGTGCCAGCAGTTCACAGGGAAGTGGGGCCAACGTCCTGACTTTC. This encodes CASSSQGSGANVLTF.

There are a few counts of this clonotype. This chain uses TRBV27 with TRBJ2-5, with D perhaps TRBD1 (6 bases). The V gene lost 4 bases and the J gene lost 5 bases, with 17 bases spanning the gap. The CDR3 covers 15 residues. Germline V gives CDR1 MNHEY, CDR2 SMNVEV (reference sequence). The CDR3 sequence is CASSSGAGVRETQYF. CDR3 nucleotide sequence: TGTGCCAGCAGTTCAGGTGCAGGGGTGAGGGAGACCCAGTACTTC.

The table lists this clonotype with a few counts. The chain joins TRBV19 to TRBJ1-4, with D maybe TRBD1 (6 bases). This CDR3 contains 14 residues. Trimming stripped 9 bases from V and 4 bases from J, with 15 bases between. Germline CDR1 reads LNHDA; CDR2 reads SQIVND (reference sequence). This CDR3 is CASYKQGINEKLFF. The CDR3 nucleotides are TGTGCCAGCTATAAACAGGGAATTAATGAAAAACTGTTTTTT.

In this sample, this clonotype turned up many times. The chain couples TRBV6-1 to TRBJ2-1; D not certain. There are 12 residues in the CDR3. The V and J ends lost 7 bases and 0 bases respectively, with 4 bases between them. Germline V CDR1 and CDR2: MNHNS, SASEGT. The CDR3 DNA sequence: TGTGCCAGCAAGAGCTCCTACAATGAGCAGTTCTTC. Amino acids: CASKSSYNEQFF.

This clonotype was counted many times. The chain has TRBV5-6 and TRBJ1-2; D is undetermined. The V and J ends lost 4 bases and 4 bases respectively, with 14 bases between them. The V gene's germline CDR1 is SGHDT and CDR2 YYEEEE. The CDR3 spans 14 residues. Here the CDR3 DNA reads TGTGCCAGCAGCACCGGACGAGCACCCTATGGCTACACCTTC. Protein product: CASSTGRAPYGYTF. The full variable domain, completed using reference TRBV5-6 and TRBJ1-2, is DAGVTQSPTHLIKTRGQQVTLRCSPKSGHDTVSWYQQALGQGPQFIFQYYEEEERQRGNFPDRFSGHQFPNYSSELNVNALLLGDSALYLCASSTGRAPYGYTFGSGTRLTVV.